This T cell receptor beta chain comes out of a study of T cell responses to AZD1222 COVID-19 vaccine. The germline V gene encodes CDR1 SGHNT and CDR2 YYREEE (reference sequence). The CDR3 covers 16 residues. V lost 4 bases, J lost 3 bases, and 18 bases lay in between. Generated by immunoSEQ multiplex PCR, the TCRdb table keeps only in-frame clones and is missing some. The table shows around 190,000 clones, with approximately 90% occurring only once. This clone was recorded only once. J is TRBJ2-3 and V is TRBV5-4; TRBD1 or TRBD2 may be the D gene (6 bases each). Sequenced here: peripheral blood, sampled 28 days after the second AZD1222 dose. The receptor comes from an adult who received the AZD1222 COVID-19 vaccine. The CDR3 sequence: CASSNYLGGGTDTQYF. The CDR3 DNA is TGTGCCAGCAGCAACTACCTAGGGGGAGGTACAGATACGCAGTATTTT.